Below, 27 T cell receptor beta chains from the same sample are listed, as sequenced in a study of blood T cells in healthy people across ages. For the second PCR, which ran for 7 to 11 cycles, a sample-barcoded 5' primer and a J-beta primer mix were used. TCRdb passed the 5' RACE reads through MiXCR, listing each CDR3 protein once. This sample carries about a million distinct CDR3 sequences, just over 50% of them seen once, and the ten largest clones take roughly a fifth. Sequenced: blood. The source of these receptors is a woman aged 60-75 years in good health.

This clonotype has more than one count but fewer than ten. The chain recombines TRBV20-1 with TRBJ2-1; perhaps TRBD2 as D (5 bases). Germline V lookup: CDR1 DFQATT, CDR2 SNEGSKA (reference sequence). The ends were cut back, 6 bases at V and 7 bases at J, with 28 bases in the middle. The CDR3 spans 17 residues. DNA for the CDR3: TGCAGTGCCGCCGACCGCTCGTTTGGCGGATCGGGGAATGAGCAGTTCTTC. Encoded protein: CSAADRSFGGSGNEQFF.

The rearrangement joins TRBV11-3 to TRBJ2-1; D gene ambiguous. This CDR3 is built from 15 residues. V lost 4 bases to trimming and J lost 0 bases, with 10 bases between them. Germline V gene data show CDR1 as SGHNT and CDR2 as YENEEA. The CDR3 nucleotides read TGTGCCAGCAGCTCGCGGCCGAGCTCCTACAATGAGCAGTTCTTC. Translating it yields CASSSRPSSYNEQFF. Together with reference TRBV11-3 and TRBJ2-1, the CDR3 gives the full variable domain: EAGVVQSPRYKIIEKKQPVAFWCNPISGHNTLYWYLQNLGQGPELLIRYENEEAVDDSQLPKDRFSAERLKGVDSTLKIQPAELGDSAVYLCASSSRPSSYNEQFFGPGTRLTVL.

Only a few counts were recorded for this clonotype. The chain recombines TRBV7-2 with TRBJ2-4; D gene uncertain. Trimming stripped 1 base from V and 5 bases from J, with 9 bases between. Germline V lookup: CDR1 SGHTA, CDR2 FQGNSA. CDR3 length: 14 amino acids. For the CDR3, the DNA is TGTGCCAGCAGCTTAGGAGTGTCCGAAAACATTCAGTACTTC. This gives the protein CASSLGVSENIQYF.

The chain links TRBV27 to TRBJ2-7, with a tentative D call TRBD1 (7 bases). V lost 5 bases to trimming and J lost 3 bases, with 20 bases between them. The CDR3 sequence is 16 residues long. Germline loops: CDR1 MNHEY, CDR2 SMNVEV (reference sequence). CDR3 loop: CASSQGGRVGSYEQYF. The DNA of the CDR3 is TGTGCCAGCAGTCAGGGGGGCAGGGTCGGTAGCTACGAGCAGTACTTC.

The J gene is TRBJ1-5, the V gene TRBV12-3 or TRBV12-4; no clear D. This CDR3 is 16 amino acids long. Trimming stripped 4 bases from V and 6 bases from J, with 19 bases between. The CDR3 here is CASSWGFGVHLQPQHF. DNA for the CDR3: TGTGCCAGCAGTTGGGGTTTCGGTGTCCACCTTCAGCCCCAGCATTTT.

The V gene is TRBV28, the J gene TRBJ1-2; no clear D gene. Germline CDR1 MDHEN, CDR2 SYDVKM. The V and J ends lost 6 bases and 7 bases respectively, with 18 bases between them. The CDR3 spans 14 residues. The CDR3, as DNA: TGTGCCAGCAGCGAACGGGCTAGGGAGGGTGGCTACACCTTC. Protein sequence: CASSERAREGGYTF.

V usage is TRBV4-1 and J usage is TRBJ2-7; 7 bases match TRBD2. Per germline, CDR1 MGHRA and CDR2 YSYEKL. CDR3 size: 14 residues. J lost 6 bases, V lost 2 bases, and 7 bases had no gene match. The CDR3: CASSQLAEDVEQYF. The CDR3 bases are TGCGCCAGCAGCCAACTAGCGGAGGATGTCGAGCAGTACTTC.

The chain combines TRBV11-2 with TRBJ2-5, with D maybe TRBD1 (6 bases). CDR1 SGHAT and CDR2 FQNNGV come from the germline V gene. With 4 bases removed from V and 5 bases from J, the gap between germline ends came to 14 bases. The CDR3 contains 14 residues. The CDR3 region has the DNA TGTGCCAGCAGCTCGTTACAGGGAGAGGAGACCCAGTACTTC. Protein sequence: CASSSLQGEETQYF.

This chain links TRBV4-1 with TRBJ2-3; D might be TRBD1 (5 bases). Germline CDR1 is MGHRA and CDR2 is YSYEKL. Trimming removed 1 base at V and 3 bases at J, with 14 bases between. CDR3 length equals 16 residues. Here the CDR3 reads CASSQVLPGKTDTQYF. The CDR3 DNA reads TGCGCCAGCAGCCAAGTATTGCCAGGGAAAACAGATACGCAGTATTTT.

The chain combines TRBV28 with TRBJ2-7; D is possibly TRBD2 (6 bases). This CDR3 has 17 residues. Trimming shortened V by 6 bases and J by 5 bases, and 26 bases separated the two germline ends. In germline, CDR1 is MDHEN, CDR2 SYDVKM. CDR3 sequence: CASSLIRRGKSSDEQYF. The CDR3, as DNA: TGTGCCAGCAGCCTAATTCGCCGGGGGAAATCTTCCGACGAGCAGTACTTC.

V usage is TRBV20-1 and J usage is TRBJ2-1; D not certain. CDR1 is DFQATT, CDR2 SNEGSKA, per germline (reference sequence). V dropped 3 bases and J dropped 0 bases, with 9 bases sitting between them. The CDR3 is 14 amino acids. In DNA, the CDR3 is TGCAGTGCTAGTTATCTCGACTCCTACAATGAGCAGTTCTTC. It translates to CSASYLDSYNEQFF.

The CDR3 loop is CASSLRCSTQETQYF. The DNA of the CDR3 is TGTGCCAGCAGCTTAAGGTGTAGCACACAAGAGACCCAGTACTTC. The chain carries TRBV7-2 and TRBJ2-5; the D is unclear. Germline V CDR1 and CDR2: SGHTA, FQGNSA. The V gene lost 2 bases and the J gene lost 2 bases, with 12 bases spanning the gap. The CDR3 has 15 amino acids.

The chain recombines TRBV27 with TRBJ2-3, with D perhaps TRBD2 (6 bases). V shed 8 bases and J shed 0 bases, with 15 bases lying between them. The CDR3 has 15 residues. CDR1 MNHEY and CDR2 SMNVEV come from the germline V gene (reference sequence). The CDR3 nucleotides are TGTGCCAGCCGTTCCTACGCGGGGAGCACAGATACGCAGTATTTT. This codes for CASRSYAGSTDTQYF.

The chain uses TRBV7-7 and TRBJ2-3, with D perhaps matching TRBD1 or TRBD2 (5 bases each). Germline V gives CDR1 SSHAT, CDR2 FNYEAQ (reference sequence). The CDR3 has 14 residues. Trimming took 1 base from V and 4 from J, leaving 9 bases between them. As DNA, the CDR3 is TGTGCCAGCAGCTTAGGGGGGTTCGCAGATACGCAGTATTTT. This codes for CASSLGGFADTQYF.

CDR3 sequence: CASSLGGPTQYF. The DNA for the CDR3 is TGTGCCAGCAGTTTGGGGGGTCCTACGCAGTATTTT. The V and J genes are TRBV12-3 or TRBV12-4 and TRBJ2-3; weak D call: TRBD2 (6 bases). CDR3 length: 12 amino acids. Trimming removed 3 bases from V and 8 bases from J, with 9 bases in between.

The chain links TRBV27 to TRBJ2-3; D remains unclear. V lost 6 bases and J 4 bases, leaving 17 bases between the germline ends. The CDR3 sequence is 15 residues long. The germline V gene has CDR1 MNHEY and CDR2 SMNVEV (reference sequence). The CDR3 nucleotides are TGTGCCAGCAGCCCGATCCTTGCAGACGCAGATACGCAGTATTTT. Protein: CASSPILADADTQYF.

V and J are TRBV15 and TRBJ2-4; D not resolved. CDR3 length: 17 residues. The germline gives CDR1 LNHNV, CDR2 YYDKDF (reference sequence). The V end was cut by 4 bases, the J end by 0 bases, with 16 bases between. CDR3 sequence: CATSTVTSQAAKNIQYF. Written as DNA, the CDR3 is TGTGCCACCAGCACCGTGACAAGCCAAGCAGCCAAAAACATTCAGTACTTC.

A single count supports this clonotype. A much larger clone lies one base from this, so it may be a read error. This chain links TRBV28 with TRBJ2-7; 8 bases agree with TRBD1. The germline gives CDR1 MDHEN, CDR2 SYDVKM. The trim removed 5 bases at V and 2 bases at J, leaving 11 bases unmatched. This CDR3 has 16 amino acids. CDR3 sequence (DNA): TGTGCCAGCAGTAGTTCAGAGACAGGGGTAGCCTACGAGCAGTACTTC. This codes for CASSSSETGVAYEQYF.

The gene calls are TRBV28 and TRBJ2-1, with 9 bases that match TRBD2. CDR1 and CDR2 from the germline V gene are MDHEN and SYDVKM. The V and J ends lost 3 bases and 6 bases, in that order; junction bases with no gene match: 6. The CDR3 spans 15 residues. The CDR3 DNA reads as TGTGCCAGCAGTTTGTCTCTAGCGGGAAGCAATGAGCAGTTCTTC. As protein: CASSLSLAGSNEQFF. The whole variable domain, remainder taken from reference TRBV28 and TRBJ2-1, is DVKVTQSSRYLVKRTGEKVFLECVQDMDHENMFWYRQDPGLGLRLIYFSYDVKMKEKGDIPEGYSVSREKKERFSLILESASTNQTSMYLCASSLSLAGSNEQFFGPGTRLTVL.

The CDR3 bases are TGCGCCAGCAGCCGGATGGGACAGCCACAAGAGACCCAGTACTTC. The encoded protein is CASSRMGQPQETQYF. The chain employs TRBV5-1 and TRBJ2-5; 7 bases match TRBD1. The CDR3 has 15 amino acids. Unmatched junction bases numbered 8, after V lost 4 bases and J lost 2 bases. The germline CDR1 and CDR2 sequences are SGHRS and YFSETQ.

V usage is TRBV28 and J usage is TRBJ1-4; 7 positions match TRBD1. CDR3 length equals 19 residues. Germline CDR1 is MDHEN and CDR2 is SYDVKM. The trim removed 3 bases at V and 2 bases at J, leaving 15 bases unmatched. The CDR3 sequence: CASSLRTGEGTITNEKLFF. CDR3 coding DNA: TGTGCCAGCAGTTTGAGGACAGGAGAGGGTACTATCACTAATGAAAAACTGTTTTTT.

The chain employs TRBV20-1 and TRBJ2-7, with 10 positions matching TRBD1. This CDR3 has 15 residues. CDR1 is DFQATT and CDR2 is SNEGSKA in the germline V gene (reference sequence). With 5 bases clipped from V and 2 bases from J, the junction kept 9 bases outside the gene matches. The CDR3 DNA reads as TGCAGTGCTCAACACCGGGACAGGGGAACCTACGAGCAGTACTTC. This translates into CSAQHRDRGTYEQYF.

This clonotype was detected a few times. This chain uses TRBV20-1 with TRBJ2-4; the D is unclear. Germline lookup yields CDR1 DFQATT and CDR2 SNEGSKA (reference sequence). V dropped 7 bases and J dropped 9 bases, with 22 bases sitting between them. The CDR3 extends over 14 amino acids. CDR3 DNA sequence: TGCAGTGTTCGGCCGCCCGCTAGTTCCGGCATTCAGTACTTC. This gives the protein CSVRPPASSGIQYF.

This chain connects TRBV14 to TRBJ1-2; perhaps TRBD1 as D (6 bases). The germline gives CDR1 SGHDN, CDR2 FVKESK. The V end was cut by 3 bases, the J end by 5 bases, with 13 bases between. The CDR3 has 14 amino acids. CDR3 region: CASSHRDTLYGYTF. The CDR3 region has the DNA TGTGCCAGCAGCCACCGGGACACTTTATATGGCTACACCTTC.

This chain connects TRBV11-2 to TRBJ2-5, with 7 bases matching TRBD1. The DNA matches TRBJ2-7 better at its end, which makes the J call doubtful. This CDR3 is 14 amino acids long. Germline CDR1 reads SGHAT; CDR2 reads FQNNGV. CDR3 region: CASSWGQSTHEQYF. CDR3 DNA: TGTGCCAGCAGCTGGGGACAGAGTACCCACGAGCAGTACTTC.

The chain couples TRBV27 to TRBJ1-2, with 7 bases lining up with TRBD1. From germline, CDR1 is MNHEY and CDR2 SMNVEV (reference sequence). After removal of 4 bases from V and 4 bases from J, the junction contained 6 bases not matched to a gene. The CDR3 spans 14 residues. The CDR3 sequence: CASSSLTGSYGYTF. The CDR3 nucleotides are TGTGCCAGCAGTTCATTGACAGGGTCCTATGGCTACACCTTC.

This clonotype was counted only a few times. This sequence joins TRBV18 and TRBJ2-2, with 10 bases identical to TRBD1. V shed 5 bases, J shed 3 bases, and the junction held 3 bases outside the gene matches. Germline assignment: CDR1 KGHSH and CDR2 LQKENI. This CDR3 contains 15 residues. CDR3 in DNA: TGTGCCAGCTCAAGGGACAGGGGACACACCGGGGAGCTGTTTTTT. This translates into CASSRDRGHTGELFF.